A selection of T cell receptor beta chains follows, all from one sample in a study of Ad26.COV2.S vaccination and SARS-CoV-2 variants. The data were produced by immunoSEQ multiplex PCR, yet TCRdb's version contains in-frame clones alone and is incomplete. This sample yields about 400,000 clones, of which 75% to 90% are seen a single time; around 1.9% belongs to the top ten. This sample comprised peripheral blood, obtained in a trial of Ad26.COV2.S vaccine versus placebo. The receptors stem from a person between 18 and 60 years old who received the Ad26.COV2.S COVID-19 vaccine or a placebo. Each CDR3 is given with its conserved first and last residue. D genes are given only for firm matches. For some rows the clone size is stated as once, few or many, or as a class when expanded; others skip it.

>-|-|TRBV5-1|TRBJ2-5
TGCGCCAGCAGCTTGAGGTGGGAGACCCAGTACTTC
CASSLRWETQYF
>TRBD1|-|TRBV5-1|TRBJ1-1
TGCGCCAGCAGCTCTCGGACAGGGAAGACTGAAGCTTTCTTT
CASSSRTGKTEAFF
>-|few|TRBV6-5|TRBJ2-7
TGTGCCAGCAGTTCCTACGGCGCAGGCGAGCAGTACTTC
CASSSYGAGEQYF
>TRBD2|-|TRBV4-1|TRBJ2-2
TGCGCCAGCAGCCAAGTCCCGACTAGCGTCGGGTCCGGGGAGCTGTTTTTT
CASSQVPTSVGSGELFF
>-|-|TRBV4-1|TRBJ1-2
TGCGCCAGCAGCCAAGATTCGGCATATGGCTACACCTTC
CASSQDSAYGYTF
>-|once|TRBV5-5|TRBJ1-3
TGTGCCAGCAGCTTGGAGTGGACAGCTGGAAACACCATATATTTT
CASSLEWTAGNTIYF
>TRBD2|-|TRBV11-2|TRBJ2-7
TGTGCCAGCAGCTGGGGACTAGCGGGAGTAAGGGCCGAGCAGTACTTC
CASSWGLAGVRAEQYF
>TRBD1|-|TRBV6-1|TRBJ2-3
TGTGCCAGCAGTGAAGCGGGGCAGGGGGCGCCCACAGATACGCAGTATTTT
CASSEAGQGAPTDTQYF
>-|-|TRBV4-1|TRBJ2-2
TGCGCCAGCTCTCCATTGAAGGGGGGGCGGTTCACCGGGGAGCTGTTTTTT
CASSPLKGGRFTGELFF
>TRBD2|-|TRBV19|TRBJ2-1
TGTGCCAGTAGTCCCCCGGGACTAGCGGGTTATGAGCAGTTCTTC
CASSPPGLAGYEQFF
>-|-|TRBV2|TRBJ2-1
TGTGCCAGCAGCGTCTACAATGAGCAGTTCTTC
CASSVYNEQFF
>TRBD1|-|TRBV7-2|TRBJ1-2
TGTGCCAGCAGCTCGGGTCCAGGGGGCAGGAACTATGGCTACACCTTC
CASSSGPGGRNYGYTF
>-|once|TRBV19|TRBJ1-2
TGTGCCAGTAATAACAGGGAAAGTCGGGGCTACACCTTC
CASNNRESRGYTF
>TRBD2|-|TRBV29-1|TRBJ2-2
TGCAGCGTTGAAGGGGCGCTAGCGGGAGCCGGGGAGCTGTTTTTT
CSVEGALAGAGELFF
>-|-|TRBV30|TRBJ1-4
TGTGCCTGGAGAAGCTACAGAACAACTAATGAAAAACTGTTTTTT
CAWRSYRTTNEKLFF
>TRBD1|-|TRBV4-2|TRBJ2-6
TGTGCCAGCAGCCAAGTCCCAGGGGGCGAGGCCAACGTCCTGACTTTC
CASSQVPGGEANVLTF
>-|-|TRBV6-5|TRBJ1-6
TGTGCCAGCAGTTTTGCCTCGATGGAGAGTAATTCACCCCTCCACTTT
CASSFASMESNSPLHF
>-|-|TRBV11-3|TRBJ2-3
TGTGCCAGCAGCTTACTGGGAGGCGATACGCAGTATTTT
CASSLLGGDTQYF
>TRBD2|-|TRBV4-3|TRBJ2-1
TGCGCCAGCAGCCAAGAGGGACTAGCGGATAATGAGCAGTTCTTC
CASSQEGLADNEQFF
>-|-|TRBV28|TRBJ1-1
TGTGCCAGCACCCTTGTGGGGGTAGCTGAAGCTTTCTTT
CASTLVGVAEAFF
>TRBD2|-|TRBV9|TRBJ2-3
TGTGCCAGCAACCGGGAGGGAACCACAGATACGCAGTATTTT
CASNREGTTDTQYF
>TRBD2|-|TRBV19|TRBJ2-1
TGTGCCAGTAGTAGGACTAGCGGGAGGAACAATGAGCAGTTCTTC
CASSRTSGRNNEQFF
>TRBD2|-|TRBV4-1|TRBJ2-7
TGCGCCAGCAGTCATGGACTAGGAGCAAACTACGAGCAGTACTTC
CASSHGLGANYEQYF
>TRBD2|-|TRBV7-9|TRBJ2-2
TGTGCCAGCAGCCCGGGACTAGCGAGGACCGGGGAGCTGTTTTTT
CASSPGLARTGELFF
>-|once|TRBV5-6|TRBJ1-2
TGTGCCAGCAGCCCCTGGGGGGCTTATGGCTACACCTTC
CASSPWGAYGYTF
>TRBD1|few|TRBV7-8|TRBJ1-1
TGTGCCAGCAGCACCCGACAGGGGGACACTGAAGCTTTCTTT
CASSTRQGDTEAFF
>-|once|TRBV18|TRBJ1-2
TGTGCCAGCTCACCTTGGCAGCGGCCTCTCTATGGCTACACCTTC
CASSPWQRPLYGYTF
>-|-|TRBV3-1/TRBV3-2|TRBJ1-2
TGTGCCAGCAGCCCCGGCCAGTATGGCTACACCTTC
CASSPGQYGYTF
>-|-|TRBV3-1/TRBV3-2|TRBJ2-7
TGTGCCAGCAGCCCTGGTATGGGGACCTACGAGCAGTACTTC
CASSPGMGTYEQYF
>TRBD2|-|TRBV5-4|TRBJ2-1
TGTGCCAGCAGCCCGGATGGGAGCGGGGTGAATGAGCAGTTCTTC
CASSPDGSGVNEQFF
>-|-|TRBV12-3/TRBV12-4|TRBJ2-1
TGTGCCAGCAGTTTAGAAGAATCAAGTGAGCAGTTCTTC
CASSLEESSEQFF
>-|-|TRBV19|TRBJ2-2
TGTGCCAGTAGTATACCAGCCGGGGAGCTGTTTTTT
CASSIPAGELFF
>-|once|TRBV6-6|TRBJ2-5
TGTGCCAGCAGTTACGGACGGGGTGTAAAAGAGACCCAGTACTTC
CASSYGRGVKETQYF
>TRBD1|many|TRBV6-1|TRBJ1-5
TGTGCCAGCAGTGAATCTATTGGACAGGGGGATCAGCCCCAGCATTTT
CASSESIGQGDQPQHF
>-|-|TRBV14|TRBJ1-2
TGTGCCAGCCGACCCAGGGCAGGGTCCTATGGCTACACCTTC
CASRPRAGSYGYTF
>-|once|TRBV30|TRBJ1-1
TGTGCCTGGAGAGCGGCTGGGATGCAATGGGCTTTCTTT
CAWRAAGMQWAFF
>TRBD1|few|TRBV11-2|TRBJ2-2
TGTGCCAGCAGCCCTCCCGACCGGGTAAAGACAGGGTGGAACGGGGAGCTGTTTTTT
CASSPPDRVKTGWNGELFF
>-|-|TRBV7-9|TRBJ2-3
TGTGCCAGCAGCATAACTGGGGATACGCAGTATTTT
CASSITGDTQYF
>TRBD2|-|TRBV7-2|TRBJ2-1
TGTGCTACCGGGACTAGAGGGAACAATGAGCAGTTCTTC
CATGTRGNNEQFF
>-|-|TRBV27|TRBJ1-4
TGTGCCAGCGGTTCGCTTGCAACTAATGAAAAACTGTTTTTT
CASGSLATNEKLFF
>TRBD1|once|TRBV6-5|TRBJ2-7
TGTGCCAGCAGTTACGGGACAGGGAATCACTACGAGCAGTACTTC
CASSYGTGNHYEQYF
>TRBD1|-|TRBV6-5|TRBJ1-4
TGTGCCAGCAGAAGGACAGGGGGGGAAGAAAAACTGTTTTTT
CASRRTGGEEKLFF
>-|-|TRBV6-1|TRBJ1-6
TGTGCCAGCAGTGAGGGCACCGGGGGTCCTTCACCCCTCCACTTT
CASSEGTGGPSPLHF
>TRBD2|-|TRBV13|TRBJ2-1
TGTGCCAGCAGCTCTATTTTTGGGACTAGCGGGAGGGATGAGCAGTTCTTC
CASSSIFGTSGRDEQFF
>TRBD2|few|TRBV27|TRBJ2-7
TGTGCCAGCAGTTTAAGCCGACTAGCGGCTGACTACGAGCAGTACTTC
CASSLSRLAADYEQYF
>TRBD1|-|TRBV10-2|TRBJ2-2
TGCGCCACCCGGGGACAGGCGAACACCGGGGAGCTGTTTTTT
CATRGQANTGELFF